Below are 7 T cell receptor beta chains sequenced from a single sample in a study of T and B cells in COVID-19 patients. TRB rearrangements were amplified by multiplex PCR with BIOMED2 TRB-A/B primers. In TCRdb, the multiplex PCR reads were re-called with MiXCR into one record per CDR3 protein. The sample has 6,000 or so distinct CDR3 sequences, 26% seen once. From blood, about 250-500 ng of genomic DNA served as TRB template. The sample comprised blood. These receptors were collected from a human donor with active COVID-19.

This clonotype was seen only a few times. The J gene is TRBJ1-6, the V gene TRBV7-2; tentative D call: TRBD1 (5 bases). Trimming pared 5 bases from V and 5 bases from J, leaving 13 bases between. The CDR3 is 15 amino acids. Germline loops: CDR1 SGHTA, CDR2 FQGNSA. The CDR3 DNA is TGTGCCAGCAGCATACAGGTTCAGGATAATTCACCCCTCCACTTT. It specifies CASSIQVQDNSPLHF.

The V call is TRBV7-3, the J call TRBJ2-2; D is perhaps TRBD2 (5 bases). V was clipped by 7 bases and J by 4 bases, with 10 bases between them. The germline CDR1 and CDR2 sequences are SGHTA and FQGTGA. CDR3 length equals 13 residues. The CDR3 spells CASNTAGTGELFF. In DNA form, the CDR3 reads TGTGCCAGCAATACCGCGGGCACCGGGGAGCTGTTTTTT.

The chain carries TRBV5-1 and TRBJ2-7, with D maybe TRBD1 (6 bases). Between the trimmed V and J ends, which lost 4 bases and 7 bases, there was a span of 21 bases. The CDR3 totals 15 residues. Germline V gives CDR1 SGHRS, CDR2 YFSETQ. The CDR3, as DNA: TGCGCCAGCAGCCCCTCGACAGGCACTCTAGGGGAGCAGTACTTC. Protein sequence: CASSPSTGTLGEQYF.

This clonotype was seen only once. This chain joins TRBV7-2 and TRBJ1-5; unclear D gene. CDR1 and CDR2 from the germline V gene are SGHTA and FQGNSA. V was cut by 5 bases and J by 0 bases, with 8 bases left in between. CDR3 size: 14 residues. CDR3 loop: CASSLPLSNQPQHF. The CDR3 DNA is TGTGCCAGCAGCCTACCCCTTAGCAATCAGCCCCAGCATTTT. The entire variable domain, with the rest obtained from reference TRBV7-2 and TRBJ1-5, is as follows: GAGVSQSPSNKVTEKGKDVELRCDPISGHTALYWYRQSLGQGLEFLIYFQGNSAPDKSGLPSDRFSAERTGGSVSTLTIQRTQQEDSAVYLCASSLPLSNQPQHFGDGTRLSIL.

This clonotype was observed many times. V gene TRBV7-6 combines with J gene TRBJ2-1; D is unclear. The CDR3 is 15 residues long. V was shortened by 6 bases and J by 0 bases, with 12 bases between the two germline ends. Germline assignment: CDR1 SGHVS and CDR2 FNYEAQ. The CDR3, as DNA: TGTGCCAGCAGTCTCTCCACGAGCTCCTACAATGAGCAGTTCTTC. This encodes CASSLSTSSYNEQFF.

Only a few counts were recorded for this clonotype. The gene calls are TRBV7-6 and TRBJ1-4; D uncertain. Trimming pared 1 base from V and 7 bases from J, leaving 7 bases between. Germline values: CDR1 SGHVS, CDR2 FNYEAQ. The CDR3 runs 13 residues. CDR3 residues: CASSLGAPEKLFF. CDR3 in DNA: TGTGCCAGCAGCTTAGGGGCACCTGAAAAACTGTTTTTT. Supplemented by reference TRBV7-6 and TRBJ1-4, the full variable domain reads GAGVSQSPRYKVTKRGQDVALRCDPISGHVSLYWYRQALGQGPEFLTYFNYEAQQDKSGLPNDRFSAERPEGSISTLTIQRTEQRDSAMYRCASSLGAPEKLFFGSGTQLSVL.

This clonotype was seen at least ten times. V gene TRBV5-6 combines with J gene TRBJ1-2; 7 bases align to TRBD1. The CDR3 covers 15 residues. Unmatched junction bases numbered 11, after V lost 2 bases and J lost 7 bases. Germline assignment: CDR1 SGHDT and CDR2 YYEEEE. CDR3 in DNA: TGTGCCAGCAGCTTCCGGGACAGAGCTCTTTCTGGCTACACCTTC. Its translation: CASSFRDRALSGYTF. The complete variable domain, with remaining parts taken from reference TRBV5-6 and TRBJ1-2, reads DAGVTQSPTHLIKTRGQQVTLRCSPKSGHDTVSWYQQALGQGPQFIFQYYEEEERQRGNFPDRFSGHQFPNYSSELNVNALLLGDSALYLCASSFRDRALSGYTFGSGTRLTVV.